The 7 T cell receptor beta chains below all came from one sample that was sequenced in a study of molecular identifiers for immune sequencing clone quantification. TCRdb reprocessed the PCR reads with MiXCR, giving one entry per CDR3 protein. The repertoire holds over 600,000 distinct CDR3 sequences, with less than 20% as singletons. Sequencing input: naive CD8+ T cells from blood, with Jurkat cell RNA spiked in. Described subset: FACS-sorted CD8+CD4-CCR7+CD45RA+ naive T cells. Receptor source: a human donor in good health. Some libraries in this study had Jurkat cell RNA spiked in.

This clonotype was counted ten times or more. The V call is TRBV30, the J call TRBJ1-1, with D hard to call. Germline CDR1 reads GTSNPN; CDR2 reads SVGIG (reference sequence). This CDR3 region has 11 residues. The ends were cut back, 3 bases at V and 6 bases at J, with 8 bases in the middle. This CDR3 reads CAWSLGPEAFF. CDR3 sequence (DNA): TGTGCCTGGAGCCTCGGGCCTGAAGCTTTCTTT.

For this clonotype: A much more abundant neighbour one base away suggests this may be a read error. This chain connects TRBV14 to TRBJ1-1; D gene ambiguous. The CDR3 contains 16 residues. V was clipped by 4 bases and J by 4 bases, with 19 bases between them. From germline, CDR1 is SGHDN and CDR2 FVKESK. In nucleotides, the CDR3 is TGTGCCAGCAGCCCGACCTTGAGCAGGACGAGCACTGAAGCTTTCTTT. Protein product: CASSPTLSRTSTEAFF.

This clonotype was detected many times. V and J are TRBV7-6 and TRBJ2-3, with D tentatively TRBD2 (5 bases). The CDR3 consists of 14 residues. Germline assignment: CDR1 SGHVS and CDR2 FNYEAQ. V lost 1 base to trimming and J lost 6 bases, with 11 bases between them. As DNA, the CDR3 is TGTGCCAGCAGCTTAGGCGCCCGGGGTGATACGCAGTATTTT. It is translated as CASSLGARGDTQYF. Supplemented by reference TRBV7-6 and TRBJ2-3, the full variable domain reads GAGVSQSPRYKVTKRGQDVALRCDPISGHVSLYWYRQALGQGPEFLTYFNYEAQQDKSGLPNDRFSAERPEGSISTLTIQRTEQRDSAMYRCASSLGARGDTQYFGPGTRLTVL.

This clonotype was recorded many times. The rearrangement uses TRBV7-9 and TRBJ2-1, with 10 bases that match TRBD2. V shed 5 bases, J shed 8 bases, and the junction held 6 bases outside the gene matches. The CDR3 sequence is 14 residues long. Germline CDR1 reads SEHNR; CDR2 reads FQNEAQ (reference sequence). The CDR3 bases are TGTGCCAGCAGCCTGGGACTAGCGTTCGATGAGCAGTTCTTC. Translating gives CASSLGLAFDEQFF. The full variable domain, rest sourced from reference TRBV7-9 and TRBJ2-1, is DTGVSQNPRHKITKRGQNVTFRCDPISEHNRLYWYRQTLGQGPEFLTYFQNEAQLEKSRLLSDRFSAERPKGSFSTLEIQRTEQGDSAMYLCASSLGLAFDEQFFGPGTRLTVL.

As regards this clonotype: Because it lacks the conserved phenylalanine or tryptophan at the end, this CDR3 is likely a read error. The CDR3, as DNA: TGTGCTAGCAGCTTAGGGGGCACCGGGGAGCTGTTTTCT. Amino acids: CASSLGGTGELFS. This sequence joins TRBV7-7 and TRBJ2-2, with D possibly being TRBD1 (6 bases). Germline-derived CDR1 and CDR2 are SSHAT and FNYEAQ (reference sequence). The CDR3 has 13 amino acids.

The CDR3 loop is CSARGGPSHNEQFF. The DNA of the CDR3 is TGCAGTGCTCGTGGGGGCCCATCCCACAATGAGCAGTTCTTC. The chain joins TRBV20-1 to TRBJ2-1; possible D gene TRBD1, 6 bases. The germline V gene encodes CDR1 DFQATT and CDR2 SNEGSKA (reference sequence). V gave up 5 bases and J gave up 5 bases, with 16 bases separating them. CDR3 size: 14 residues.

This clonotype showed up many times. This chain uses TRBV27 with TRBJ1-1; D is ambiguous. The germline V gene has CDR1 MNHEY and CDR2 SMNVEV (reference sequence). V dropped 1 base and J dropped 5 bases, with 8 bases sitting between them. This CDR3 is 13 amino acids long. This CDR3 is CASSLYLTTEAFF. The CDR3 nucleotides read TGTGCCAGCAGTTTATACCTGACTACTGAAGCTTTCTTT.